The rows below give T cell receptor beta chains drawn from one sample of a study of shared clonotypes between healthy human individuals. Some clones are missing from TCRdb's copy, which holds only in-frame ones; the method was immunoSEQ multiplex PCR. The sample contains around 650,000 clones, approximately 96% of which appear only once. Sequencing input: naive CD8+ T cells sorted from blood. The receptor set was obtained from a woman in her 30s in good health. CDR3s include the opening cysteine and the closing phenylalanine or tryptophan. The D gene is left open where the match is weak. Not all rows give a size; the values are once, few, many and, for expanded clones, a class.

CDR3aa | CDR3nt | j_gene | abundance | v_gene | d_gene
CASSSQREVGTDTQYF | TGCGCCAGCAGCTCGCAGCGGGAGGTTGGCACAGATACGCAGTATTTT | TRBJ2-3 | . | TRBV5-1 | TRBD2
CASSVDEVAGVTLADTQYF | TGTGCCAGCAGCGTAGATGAGGTAGCGGGAGTGACATTAGCAGATACGCAGTATTTT | TRBJ2-3 | . | TRBV9 | TRBD2
CASSLRQTYEQYF | TGTGCCAGCAGTTTACGACAGACCTACGAGCAGTACTTC | TRBJ2-7 | . | TRBV27 | .
CASSWINTEAFF | TGTGCCAGCAGTTGGATTAACACTGAAGCTTTCTTT | TRBJ1-1 | . | TRBV28 | .
CASSGTWDRLGYTF | TGTGCCAGCAGCGGGACCTGGGACAGACTAGGCTACACCTTC | TRBJ1-2 | . | TRBV9 | TRBD1
CASSFGVNQPQHF | TGTGCCAGCAGCTTCGGGGTTAACCAGCCCCAGCATTTT | TRBJ1-5 | . | TRBV7-9 | .
CASSVGRAYEQYF | TGTGCCAGCAGTGTCGGTCGGGCCTACGAGCAGTACTTC | TRBJ2-7 | . | TRBV28 | .
CASSPRLAGGADTQYF | TGTGCCAGCAGCCCCCGACTAGCGGGAGGAGCAGATACGCAGTATTTT | TRBJ2-3 | . | TRBV7-8 | TRBD2
CASSLVDSYEQYF | TGTGCCAGCAGCTTGGTAGACTCCTACGAGCAGTACTTC | TRBJ2-7 | once | TRBV5-5 | .
CASSFIEGGYTDTQYF | TGTGCCAGCAGTTTCATCGAGGGAGGTTATACAGATACGCAGTATTTT | TRBJ2-3 | . | TRBV27 | .
CASSLEVPILEQYF | TGCGCCAGCAGCTTGGAGGTCCCCATCTTGGAGCAGTACTTC | TRBJ2-7 | once | TRBV5-1 | .
CASSPDTGDNEQFF | TGTGCCAGCAGCCCCGATACCGGGGACAATGAGCAGTTCTTC | TRBJ2-1 | . | TRBV6-5 | .